The entry below describes one T cell receptor beta chain. This entry is derived from a study of patients and donors after allogeneic stem cell transplantation. Each CDR3 protein is one row after TCRdb ran MiXCR on the RT-PCR reads. The repertoire holds 100,000 to 130,000 distinct CDR3 sequences, 35% seen once, with around 30% in the top ten. With 11 bases clipped from V and 1 base from J, the junction kept 16 bases outside the gene matches. The germline CDR1 and CDR2 sequences are SEHNR and FQNEAQ (reference sequence). This CDR3 is built from 16 residues. This TCR came from a human donor who was either an allogeneic HSCT recipient or a stem cell or donor lymphocyte infusion donor (not recorded which). It is not recorded whose cells these are; they may come from a transplant donor. Sequenced input: blood, either unsorted or a sorted T cell fraction (not recorded which). The chain links TRBV7-9 to TRBJ1-1; 7 bases match TRBD1. CDR3 sequence reads: CAWHLHRGLPNTEAFF. The DNA for the CDR3 is TGTGCCTGGCACCTTCACAGGGGCCTTCCGAACACTGAAGCTTTCTTT.